This T cell receptor (beta chain) was obtained from a study of T-cell memory formation after mild COVID-19. Turning to this clonotype: Its antigen is still unknown.

In germline, CDR1 is LNHDA, CDR2 SQIVND (reference sequence). The V and J ends lost 1 base and 3 bases, in that order; junction bases with no gene match: 3. The CDR3 runs 15 residues. Study findings and constraints: Pre-infection memory held some responding clones, suggesting pre-existing cross-reactive T cells responded.

Via MiXCR, TCRdb re-called the 5' RACE reads, giving one row per CDR3 protein. The sample includes about 350,000 distinct CDR3 sequences, 20% to 25% of them seen just once. Sequenced: PBMCs or a T cell subset sorted from them (not recorded which). This receptor was obtained from a man between 18 and 29 years old who had mild COVID-19 (a few samples of this study predate the infection). Cell type and time point are not known. The gene calls are TRBV19 and TRBJ1-2; 9 nucleotides match TRBD1. The CDR3 protein is CASSIGRTGDYGYTF. The CDR3 DNA sequence: TGTGCCAGTAGTATAGGACGGACAGGGGACTATGGCTACACCTTC.